This entry lists 21 T cell receptor beta chains sequenced from one sample in a study of blood T cell repertoires in COVID-19. TCRdb keeps only in-frame clones here, not all; method: immunoSEQ multiplex PCR. The profile shows about 120,000 clones, about four fifths of them singletons. The sample consisted of peripheral blood. The receptors originated from a man in his sixties with acute or convalescent COVID-19.

The rearrangement joins TRBV28 to TRBJ2-7; D may be TRBD1 (5 bases). The germline gives CDR1 MDHEN, CDR2 SYDVKM. This CDR3 comprises 15 residues. The V and J ends lost 2 bases and 4 bases respectively, with 15 bases between them. CDR3 in amino acids: CASSLGWGADYEQYF. DNA of the CDR3: TGTGCCAGCAGTTTAGGATGGGGCGCAGATTACGAGCAGTACTTC.

This clone has just one count. In the same sample, other DNA sequences code for this CDR3. The J gene is TRBJ1-2, the V gene TRBV28; D gene ambiguous. Trimming left V 4 bases short and J 1 base short, with 7 bases between. The germline V gene has CDR1 MDHEN and CDR2 SYDVKM. This CDR3 has 13 amino acids. This CDR3 reads CASSSQINYGYTF. DNA of the CDR3: TGTGCCAGCAGTTCACAGATTAACTATGGCTACACCTTC.

The genes are TRBV3-1 (or the pseudogene TRBV3-2) and TRBJ2-1; 14 bases are a match to TRBD2. The CDR3 totals 15 residues. Unmatched junction bases numbered 4, after V lost 7 bases and J lost 5 bases. The germline gives CDR1 LGHDT, CDR2 YNNKEL (reference sequence). As DNA, the CDR3 is TGTGCCAGCATGACTAGCGGGAGGGCTAACAATGAGCAGTTCTTC. Protein product: CASMTSGRANNEQFF.

The chain recombines TRBV29-1 with TRBJ1-4, with D possibly matching TRBD1 (5 bases). V lost 7 bases and J lost 5, with 14 bases in between. The CDR3 extends over 13 amino acids. Germline values: CDR1 SQVTM, CDR2 ANQGSEA. CDR3 coding DNA: TGCAGCGCCCGGGACTCCAGAAATGAAAAACTGTTTTTT. Protein product: CSARDSRNEKLFF.

This rearrangement joins TRBV28 to TRBJ1-1; unclear D gene. This CDR3 comprises 13 residues. CDR1 is MDHEN, CDR2 SYDVKM, per germline. The V end was cut by 7 bases, the J end by 4 bases, with 13 bases between. The CDR3 nucleotides are TGTGCCAGCATGCCCCAGGTTCTCACTGAAGCTTTCTTT. It is translated as CASMPQVLTEAFF. Combining the CDR3 with reference TRBV28 and TRBJ1-1 gives the whole variable domain DVKVTQSSRYLVKRTGEKVFLECVQDMDHENMFWYRQDPGLGLRLIYFSYDVKMKEKGDIPEGYSVSREKKERFSLILESASTNQTSMYLCASMPQVLTEAFFGQGTRLTVV.

The chain has TRBV2 and TRBJ2-7; 9 bases are a match to TRBD2. CDR1 is SNHLY, CDR2 FYNNEI, per germline. V was pared by 6 bases and J by 4 bases, with 10 bases of the junction left unmatched. This CDR3 contains 15 residues. The CDR3 DNA reads as TGTGCCAGCAGATTAGCGGGAGCCACCCGATACGAGCAGTACTTC. Its translation: CASRLAGATRYEQYF.

The chain employs TRBV5-1 and TRBJ2-1; TRBD1 aligns across 7 bases. CDR3 length: 15 residues. Germline CDR1 is SGHRS and CDR2 is YFSETQ. The ends lost 5 bases at V and 2 bases at J; junction bases unmatched: 7. The CDR3: CASRTTGVTYNEQFF. The CDR3 bases are TGCGCCAGCAGAACCACAGGGGTCACCTACAATGAGCAGTTCTTC.

V usage is TRBV19 and J usage is TRBJ2-1, with 10 positions matching TRBD1. The CDR3 runs to 14 residues. Germline trimming cut 5 bases from V and 8 bases from J; bases unmatched to any gene: 6. CDR1 and CDR2 from the germline V gene are LNHDA and SQIVND (reference sequence). The CDR3 loop reads CASSLGTGVDEQFF. In nucleotides, the CDR3 is TGTGCCAGTAGTTTGGGGACAGGGGTCGATGAGCAGTTCTTC.

The chain has TRBV5-4 and TRBJ2-4, with 12 bases aligning to TRBD2. CDR1 SGHNT and CDR2 YYREEE come from the germline V gene (reference sequence). The CDR3 extends over 16 amino acids. J was trimmed by 7 bases and V by 2 bases; bases with no gene match: 7. CDR3 residues: CASSLYLAGGGNIQYF. For the CDR3, the DNA is TGTGCCAGCAGCTTATACCTAGCGGGAGGGGGGAACATTCAGTACTTC.

The V gene is TRBV2, the J gene TRBJ2-2; 7 bases line up with TRBD2. The germline V gene encodes CDR1 SNHLY and CDR2 FYNNEI. The V and J ends lost 6 bases and 1 base, in that order; junction bases with no gene match: 8. The CDR3 has 16 residues. CDR3 sequence (DNA): TGTGCCAGCAGGAAAACTAGCGCGGGGAACACCGGGGAGCTGTTTTTT. The encoded protein is CASRKTSAGNTGELFF.

The chain couples TRBV6-5 to TRBJ1-6; 9 bases fit TRBD1. The trim removed 7 bases at V and 10 bases at J, leaving 8 bases unmatched. The germline CDR1 and CDR2 sequences are MNHEY and SVGAGI. The CDR3 spans 14 residues. In DNA form, the CDR3 reads TGTGCCAGCACCAAGGGACAGGGTGACTCACCCCTCCACTTT. As protein: CASTKGQGDSPLHF.

The CDR3, as DNA: TGTGCCAGCAGTCGATTAGGGACTAGCGGGGGAGATACGCAGTATTTT. Translation gives CASSRLGTSGGDTQYF. The genes are TRBV27 and TRBJ2-3; 14 bases agree with TRBD2. Germline assignment: CDR1 MNHEY and CDR2 SMNVEV (reference sequence). This CDR3 region has 16 residues. V lost 5 bases to trimming and J lost 5 bases; unmatched junction nucleotides: 6.

This CDR3 is CASSLSGHNTEAFF. The DNA of the CDR3 is TGCGCCAGCAGCTTGTCAGGGCATAACACTGAAGCTTTCTTT. The chain combines TRBV5-1 with TRBJ1-1; D may be TRBD1 (5 bases). From germline, CDR1 is SGHRS and CDR2 YFSETQ. The V end was cut by 1 base, the J end by 2 bases, with 9 bases between. This CDR3 is built from 14 residues.

V usage is TRBV18 and J usage is TRBJ1-3; TRBD1 is a possible D gene (5 bases). This CDR3 is built from 17 residues. Germline CDR1 and CDR2: KGHSH and LQKENI. Between the trimmed V and J ends, which lost 1 base and 0 bases, there was a span of 13 bases. The CDR3 coding sequence is TGTGCCAGCTCACCACTTGCAGGGCCAAGCTCTGGAAACACCATATATTTT. It is translated as CASSPLAGPSSGNTIYF. The variable domain in full, with the rest retrieved from reference TRBV18 and TRBJ1-3, is NAGVMQNPRHLVRRRGQEARLRCSPMKGHSHVYWYRQLPEEGLKFMVYLQKENIIDESGMPKERFSAEFPKEGPSILRIQQVVRGDSAAYFCASSPLAGPSSGNTIYFGEGSWLTVV.

The chain carries TRBV23-1 and TRBJ2-3, with D possibly TRBD2 on 7 matching bases. TRBV23-1 carries the ORF label, with uncertain function. The CDR3 runs 15 residues. Trimming removed 0 bases at V and 5 bases at J, with 12 bases between. CDR3: CASSQSGRDKDTQYF. The CDR3 nucleotides read TGCGCCAGCAGTCAATCTGGGAGGGACAAAGATACGCAGTATTTT.

V usage is TRBV4-1 and J usage is TRBJ1-6; 10 bases align to TRBD1. The CDR3 is 16 amino acids. Trimming took 4 bases from V and 7 from J; bases not matched to a gene: 7. In germline, CDR1 is MGHRA, CDR2 YSYEKL. The CDR3 sequence is CASSPWGTGENSPLHF. The CDR3 coding sequence is TGCGCCAGCAGCCCCTGGGGGACAGGGGAAAATTCACCCCTCCACTTT.

The chain couples TRBV7-6 to TRBJ1-2; D not certain. CDR1 is SGHVS, CDR2 FNYEAQ, per germline. Trimming shortened V by 5 bases and J by 4 bases, and 11 bases separated the two germline ends. CDR3 length equals 13 residues. This CDR3 is CASSRGEGYGYTF. In DNA form, the CDR3 reads TGTGCCAGCAGCCGCGGGGAGGGCTATGGCTACACCTTC.

The gene calls are TRBV5-1 and TRBJ1-1; 7 positions agree with TRBD1. CDR1 SGHRS and CDR2 YFSETQ come from the germline V gene. J lost 1 base, V lost 2 bases, and 5 bases had no gene match. This CDR3 comprises 15 residues. The CDR3 sequence is CASSFGGTANTEAFF. In nucleotides, the CDR3 is TGCGCCAGCAGCTTTGGAGGGACAGCGAACACTGAAGCTTTCTTT. The whole variable domain, remainder taken from reference TRBV5-1 and TRBJ1-1, is KAGVTQTPRYLIKTRGQQVTLSCSPISGHRSVSWYQQTPGQGLQFLFEYFSETQRNKGNFPGRFSGRQFSNSRSEMNVSTLELGDSALYLCASSFGGTANTEAFFGQGTRLTVV.

The rearrangement joins TRBV18 to TRBJ2-5; 9 nucleotides agree with TRBD1. This CDR3 comprises 14 residues. V was pared by 3 bases and J by 5 bases, with 4 bases of the junction left unmatched. Germline V gene sequence: CDR1 KGHSH, CDR2 LQKENI. CDR3 DNA: TGTGCCAGCTCACCTACAGGGGGCTCGGAGACCCAGTACTTC. The encoded protein is CASSPTGGSETQYF.

The chain uses TRBV13 and TRBJ2-7, with 12 bases identical to TRBD1. Germline V gene lookup returns CDR1 PRHDT and CDR2 FYEKMQ (reference sequence). CDR3 length: 15 residues. V was pared by 5 bases and J by 2 bases, with 4 bases of the junction left unmatched. The CDR3 DNA reads TGTGCCAGCAGCGCGGGACAGGGGGCAGCCTACGAGCAGTACTTC. Amino acids: CASSAGQGAAYEQYF.

CDR3 sequence reads: CASSQRTSGRSYEQYF. DNA for the CDR3: TGTGCCAGCAGTCAACGGACTAGCGGACGATCCTACGAGCAGTACTTC. J is TRBJ2-7 and V is TRBV27; 10 bases line up with TRBD2. Germline trimming cut 5 bases from V and 1 base from J; bases unmatched to any gene: 8. Germline CDR1 is MNHEY and CDR2 is SMNVEV (reference sequence). The CDR3 loop spans 16 amino acids.